What follows describes a single TCR beta chain. As yet, its antigen is unknown. Sequencing followed a ViraFEST assay step that expanded antigen-specific CD4+ T cells with viral peptide pools. Upon completion of approximately ten days in culture, CD4+ T cells were isolated. Vaccination of participants consisted of two doses of either the BNT162b2 or mRNA-1273 vaccine. Vaccinated participants had no history of SARS-CoV-2 infection and tested negative for nucleocapsid antibodies. Cultures received IL-2 medium that replaced half the medium on days 3 and 7. The CDR3 has 16 residues. The V gene lost 2 bases and the J gene lost 4 bases, with 17 bases spanning the gap. Germline CDR1 and CDR2: LGHDT and YNNKEL (reference sequence). This sample was taken from a study of vaccination effects on CD4 cells after COVID-19. The overall study: It was a median of 72 days after the second dose that post-vaccine samples were obtained.

Profiled with immunoSEQ multiplex PCR; TCRdb holds only in-frame clones, not every one. Of tens of thousands of clones listed, roughly 74% were seen once; the top ten hold 7% to 9.5%. Findings and limits, study-wide: Healthy vaccinees showed cross-reactivity with common cold coronaviruses in only 1 of 255 vaccine-induced clones.

Sequencing used CD4+ T cells from PBMCs cultured with HCoV-NL63 spike peptides, obtained after COVID-19 vaccination. The chain combines TRBV3-1 (or the pseudogene TRBV3-2) with TRBJ1-2, with D unclear. This receptor was obtained from a human donor who received a COVID-19 vaccine. The CDR3 protein is CASSQPSGVTSYGYTF. The CDR3 DNA is TGTGCCAGCAGCCAACCGTCAGGAGTTACGAGCTATGGCTACACCTTC.